The source of this T cell receptor beta chain is a study of cytomegalovirus exposure and HLA in healthy donors. Notes on the study in general: Researchers counted 164 TCR beta chains as cytomegalovirus-associated. Three chains tied to CMV proved CMV antigen-specific in vitro. Later analysis suggested links between common viral pathogens and several top significant clusters.

The V end was cut by 8 bases, the J end by 5 bases, with 18 bases between. This CDR3 has 14 amino acids. Germline V lookup: CDR1 MGHRA, CDR2 YSYEKL. Both 60 Vbeta primers and 13 Jbeta primers went into the PCR. Repertoires were generated with immunoSEQ multiplex PCR, while TCRdb's copy carries only in-frame clones and drops some. The repertoire holds under 200,000 clones, with 70% to 80% as singletons. The sample holds a few counts of this clone. The target antigen is unknown. Nominally healthy donors were sampled, though unrecorded immune exposures were likely. The sequenced material came from PBMCs. The chain has TRBV4-1 and TRBJ1-2; TRBD1 might be the D (5 bases). The source of this sequence is a man between 60 and 70 years old in good health and CMV-seronegative. The CDR3 sequence: CASVSGPPSYGYTF. The CDR3, as DNA: TGCGCCAGCGTCTCAGGGCCCCCTTCTTATGGCTACACCTTC.